The subject of this entry is one T cell receptor beta chain. The sample originates from a study of blood T cell repertoires in COVID-19. V was pared by 2 bases and J by 8 bases, with 7 bases between. CDR1 is SGHRS and CDR2 is YFSETQ in the germline V gene. This CDR3 contains 12 residues. The method was immunoSEQ multiplex PCR; TCRdb's version includes in-frame clones alone and lacks a portion of them. This sample carries 73,000 or so clones, 70% to 75% of them seen once, and the ten largest clones take approximately 20%. The sequenced sample consisted of peripheral blood. This receptor was identified in a man aged 60-69 years with acute or convalescent COVID-19. The V and J genes are TRBV5-1 and TRBJ1-4, with a possible D match to TRBD1 (5 bases). The CDR3 here is CASSFDSEKLFF. CDR3 nucleotides: TGCGCCAGCAGCTTTGACAGCGAAAAACTGTTTTTT.